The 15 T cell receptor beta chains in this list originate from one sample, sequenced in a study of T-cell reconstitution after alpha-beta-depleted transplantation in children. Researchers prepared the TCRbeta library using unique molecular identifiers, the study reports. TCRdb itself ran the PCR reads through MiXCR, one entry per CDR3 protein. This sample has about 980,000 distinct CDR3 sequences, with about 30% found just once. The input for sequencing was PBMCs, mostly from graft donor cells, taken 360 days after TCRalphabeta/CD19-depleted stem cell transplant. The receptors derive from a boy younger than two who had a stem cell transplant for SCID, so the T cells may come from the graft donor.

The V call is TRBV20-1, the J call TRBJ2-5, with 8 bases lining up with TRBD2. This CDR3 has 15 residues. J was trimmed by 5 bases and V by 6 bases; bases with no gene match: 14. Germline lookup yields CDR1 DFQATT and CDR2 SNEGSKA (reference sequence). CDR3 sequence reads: CSAAIAGPQRETQYF. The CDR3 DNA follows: TGCAGTGCAGCAATAGCGGGGCCCCAGAGGGAGACCCAGTACTTC.

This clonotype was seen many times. The CDR3 DNA is TGTGCCAGCACCCTTTATGGATCCTACGAGCAGTACTTC. It codes for CASTLYGSYEQYF. V is TRBV7-3 and J is TRBJ2-7; D unclear. Per germline, CDR1 SGHTA and CDR2 FQGTGA. This CDR3 is 13 amino acids long. Trimming removed 7 bases from V and 1 base from J, with 11 bases in between. Based on the CDR3 plus reference TRBV7-3 and TRBJ2-7, the full variable domain is GAGVSQTPSNKVTEKGKYVELRCDPISGHTALYWYRQSLGQGPEFLIYFQGTGAADDSGLPNDRFFAVRPEGSVSTLKIQRTERGDSAVYLCASTLYGSYEQYFGPGTRLTVT.

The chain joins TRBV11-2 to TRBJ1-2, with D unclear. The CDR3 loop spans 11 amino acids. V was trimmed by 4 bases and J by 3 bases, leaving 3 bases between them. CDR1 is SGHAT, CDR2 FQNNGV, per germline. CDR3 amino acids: CASSSDYGYTF. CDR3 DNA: TGTGCCAGCAGCTCAGACTATGGCTACACCTTC.

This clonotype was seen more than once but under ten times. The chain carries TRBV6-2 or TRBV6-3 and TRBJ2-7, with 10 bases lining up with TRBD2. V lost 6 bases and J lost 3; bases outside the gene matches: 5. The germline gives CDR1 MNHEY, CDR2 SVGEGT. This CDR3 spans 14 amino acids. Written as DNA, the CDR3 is TGTGCCAGCAGGCTAGCGGGGGCTGGCTACGAGCAGTACTTC. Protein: CASRLAGAGYEQYF.

The DNA of the CDR3 is TGCGCCAGCAGCCAACGGGTGGGATACAATGAGCAGTTCTTC. It specifies CASSQRVGYNEQFF. The chain joins TRBV4-1 to TRBJ2-1; D unresolved. The CDR3 is 14 residues long. Germline V gene lookup returns CDR1 MGHRA and CDR2 YSYEKL. Trimming left V 2 bases short and J 4 bases short, with 9 bases between.

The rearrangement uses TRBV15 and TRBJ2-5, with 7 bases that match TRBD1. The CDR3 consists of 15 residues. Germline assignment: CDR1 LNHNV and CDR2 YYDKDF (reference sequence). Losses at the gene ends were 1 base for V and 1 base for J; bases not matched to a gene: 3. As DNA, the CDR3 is TGTGCCACCAGCAGAGTGGGGACAGTCCAAGAGACCCAGTACTTC. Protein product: CATSRVGTVQETQYF.

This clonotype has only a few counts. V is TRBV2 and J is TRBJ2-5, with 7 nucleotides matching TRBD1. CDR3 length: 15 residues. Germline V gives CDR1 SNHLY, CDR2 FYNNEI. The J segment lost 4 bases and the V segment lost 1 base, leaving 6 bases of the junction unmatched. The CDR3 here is CASSEEDRPLETQYF. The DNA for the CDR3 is TGTGCCAGCAGTGAAGAGGACAGGCCTCTAGAGACCCAGTACTTC. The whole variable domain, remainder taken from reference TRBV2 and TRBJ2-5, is EPEVTQTPSHQVTQMGQEVILRCVPISNHLYFYWYRQILGQKVEFLVSFYNNEISEKSEIFDDQFSVERPDGSNFTLKIRSTKLEDSAMYFCASSEEDRPLETQYFGPGTRLLVL.

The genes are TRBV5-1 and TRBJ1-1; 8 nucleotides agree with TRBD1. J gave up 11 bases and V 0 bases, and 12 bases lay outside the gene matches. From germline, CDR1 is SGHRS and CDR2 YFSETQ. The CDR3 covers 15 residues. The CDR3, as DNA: TGCGCCAGCAGCTTGGGGACAGGGATCCCCACGAACGCTTTCTTT. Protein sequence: CASSLGTGIPTNAFF.

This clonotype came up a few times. Written as DNA, the CDR3 is TGCGCCAGCAGCTGGGACTATGGGACACCCTCCCGCACAGATACGCAGTATTTT. Protein sequence: CASSWDYGTPSRTDTQYF. The gene calls are TRBV5-1 and TRBJ2-3; TRBD2 is a possible D gene (7 bases). Germline lookup yields CDR1 SGHRS and CDR2 YFSETQ. Trimming took off 3 bases at V and 1 base at J, with 21 bases between the two ends. The CDR3 spans 18 residues.

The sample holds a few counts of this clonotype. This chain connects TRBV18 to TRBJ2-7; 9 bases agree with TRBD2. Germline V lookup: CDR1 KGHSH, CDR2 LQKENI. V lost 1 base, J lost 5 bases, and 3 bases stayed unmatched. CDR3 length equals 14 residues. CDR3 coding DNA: TGTGCCAGCTCACCACTAGCGGGGGAAGACGAGCAGTACTTC. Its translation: CASSPLAGEDEQYF.

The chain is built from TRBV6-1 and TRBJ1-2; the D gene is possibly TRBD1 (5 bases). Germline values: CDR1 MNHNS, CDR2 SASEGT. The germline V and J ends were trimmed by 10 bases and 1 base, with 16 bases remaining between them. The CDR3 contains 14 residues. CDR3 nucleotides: TGTGCCACCAGCGGGTATGACAGTAACTATGGCTACACCTTC. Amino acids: CATSGYDSNYGYTF.

Written as DNA, the CDR3 is TGCAGCGTGCAAAACAGGGTGGGTGAGCAGTTCTTC. It yields the protein CSVQNRVGEQFF. This sequence joins TRBV29-1 and TRBJ2-1; TRBD1 is a possible D gene (6 bases). Germline V gives CDR1 SQVTM, CDR2 ANQGSEA. The CDR3 consists of 12 residues. The germline V and J ends were trimmed by 6 bases and 9 bases, with 15 bases remaining between them.

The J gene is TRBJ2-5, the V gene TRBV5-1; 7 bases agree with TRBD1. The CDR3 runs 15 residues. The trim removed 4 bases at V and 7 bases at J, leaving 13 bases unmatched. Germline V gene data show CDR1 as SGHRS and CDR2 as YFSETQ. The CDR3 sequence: CASSPYYTSGGTQYF. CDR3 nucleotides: TGCGCCAGCAGCCCCTACTATACCTCAGGGGGGACCCAGTACTTC.

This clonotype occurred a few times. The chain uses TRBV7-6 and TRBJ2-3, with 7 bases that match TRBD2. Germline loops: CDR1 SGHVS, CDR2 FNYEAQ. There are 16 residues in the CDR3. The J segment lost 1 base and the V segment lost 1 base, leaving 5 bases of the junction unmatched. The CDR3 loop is CASSLVQRGRTDTQYF. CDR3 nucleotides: TGTGCCAGCAGCTTAGTCCAGCGGGGCCGCACAGATACGCAGTATTTT.

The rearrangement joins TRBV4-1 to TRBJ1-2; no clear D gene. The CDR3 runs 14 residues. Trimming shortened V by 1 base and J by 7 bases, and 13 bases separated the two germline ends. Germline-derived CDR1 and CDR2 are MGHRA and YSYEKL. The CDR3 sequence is CASSQVAFLGGYTF. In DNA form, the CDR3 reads TGCGCCAGCAGCCAAGTAGCTTTTTTAGGTGGCTACACCTTC.